This TCR beta chain was found in a study of cytomegalovirus exposure and HLA in healthy donors. This CDR3 contains 16 residues. Germline CDR1 MNHNY, CDR2 SVGAGI (reference sequence). Trimming removed 4 bases at V and 3 bases at J, with 18 bases between. Some clones are missing from TCRdb's copy, which holds only in-frame ones; the method was immunoSEQ multiplex PCR. The sample records about 49,000 clones, roughly 92% being singletons. The clonotype comes from a man aged 18 to 35 in good health and CMV-seronegative. The rearrangement uses TRBV6-6 and TRBJ1-2; D ambiguous. Material for sequencing was PBMCs. The CDR3 region is CASSSIDSLRDYGYTF. For the CDR3, the DNA is TGTGCCAGCAGTTCTATAGACTCCCTACGCGACTATGGCTACACCTTC.